Sequencing of this TCR beta chain was carried out in a study of beta chain features in type 1 diabetes. Study summary: The number of sorted cells examined across all samples was fewer than 110,000,000.

Study-wide results and caveats: Type 1 diabetes patients showed a moderate but significant shortening of TCRB CDR3s in all four CD4+ subsets. There was a possibility that cDNA sequencing over-represented cells with high TCR expression.

This clone turned up a few times. The antigen is unknown. Different DNA sequences within this sample yield the same CDR3. Expressed TCRB transcripts were sequenced after all isolated RNA was converted to cDNA. Sequencing of naive, central memory and regulatory T cell samples gave an average of approximately 3.5 million reads. Sequencing was performed with immunoSEQ multiplex PCR; in TCRdb, only in-frame clones are kept and a portion is missing. The table has approximately 730,000 clones, 13% seen once. V lost 4 bases and J lost 0, with 11 bases in between. Germline V gene data show CDR1 as SQVTM and CDR2 as ANQGSEA. The CDR3 is 14 amino acids.

The chain joins TRBV29-1 to TRBJ2-3; no definite D call. This clonotype was obtained from a man aged 18 to 29 with type 1 diabetes. The source material was naive CD4+ T cells from blood. This CDR3 reads CSVVLTPSTDTQYF. The CDR3 coding sequence is TGCAGCGTTGTACTCACCCCTAGCACAGATACGCAGTATTTT.